This T cell receptor beta chain came from a study of PD-L1 blockade in urothelial cancer. Across the whole study: Prior chemotherapy ranged from 0 to 3 regimens per patient. Overall study results and limits: The study found that durable-benefit patients expanded tumor-associated blood clones more at 3 weeks.

Regarding time point: pretreatment peripheral blood. Patients presented with locally advanced or metastatic urothelial carcinoma. In germline, CDR1 is SGHRS, CDR2 YFSETQ. CDR3 length equals 13 residues. V trimming: 4 bases; J trimming: 3 bases; junction bases outside the gene matches: 1. The authors spiked synthetic TCR analog templates into each PCR. Assay: immunoSEQ multiplex PCR; the TCRdb copy retains only in-frame clones and omits some. The sample contains about 50,000 clones, around nine tenths of which appear only once. Concerning this clone itself: Its antigen remains unknown.

J is TRBJ1-3 and V is TRBV5-1; 7 nucleotides agree with TRBD1. Source: PBMCs, taken around atezolizumab (anti-PD-L1) treatment. The clonotype originates from an older woman with urothelial cancer. The CDR3 DNA is TGCGCCAGCAGCCAGGGGGGTGGAAACACCATATATTTT. Its translation is CASSQGGGNTIYF.